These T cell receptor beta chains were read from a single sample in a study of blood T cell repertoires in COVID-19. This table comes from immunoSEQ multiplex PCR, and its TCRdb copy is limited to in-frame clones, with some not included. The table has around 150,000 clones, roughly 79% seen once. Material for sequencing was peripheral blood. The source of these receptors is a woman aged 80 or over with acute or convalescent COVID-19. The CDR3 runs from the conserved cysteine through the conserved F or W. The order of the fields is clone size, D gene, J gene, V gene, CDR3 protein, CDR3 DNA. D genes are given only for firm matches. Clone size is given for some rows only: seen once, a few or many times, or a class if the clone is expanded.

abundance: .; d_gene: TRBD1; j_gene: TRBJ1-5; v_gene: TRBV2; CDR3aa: CASSPDRVDDQPQHF; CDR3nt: TGTGCCAGCAGTCCGGACAGGGTTGACGATCAGCCCCAGCATTTT
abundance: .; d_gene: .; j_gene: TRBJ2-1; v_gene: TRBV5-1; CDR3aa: CASSLAPGGYGEQFF; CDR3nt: TGCGCCAGCAGCTTGGCTCCTGGAGGATATGGGGAGCAGTTCTTC
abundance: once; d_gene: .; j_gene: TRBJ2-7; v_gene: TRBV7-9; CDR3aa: CASSLLGAEQYF; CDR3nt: TGTGCCAGCAGCTTACTAGGAGCCGAGCAGTACTTC
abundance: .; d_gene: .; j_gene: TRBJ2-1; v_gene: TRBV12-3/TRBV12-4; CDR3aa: CASSPHLGLQFF; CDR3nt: TGTGCCAGCAGTCCCCACCTGGGCCTCCAGTTCTTC
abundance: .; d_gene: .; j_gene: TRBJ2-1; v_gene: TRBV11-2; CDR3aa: CASSFVAGEQFF; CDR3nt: TGTGCCAGCAGCTTTGTCGCGGGTGAGCAGTTCTTC
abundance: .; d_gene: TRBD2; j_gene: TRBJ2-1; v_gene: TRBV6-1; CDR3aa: CASSGTSGTINNEQFF; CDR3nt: TGTGCCAGCAGTGGGACTAGCGGGACCATCAACAATGAGCAGTTCTTC
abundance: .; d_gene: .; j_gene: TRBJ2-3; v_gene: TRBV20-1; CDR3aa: CSAIEGGGQYF; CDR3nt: TGCAGTGCTATTGAGGGAGGGGGGCAGTATTTT
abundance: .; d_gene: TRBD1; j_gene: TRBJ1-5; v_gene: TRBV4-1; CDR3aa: CASSPLPGQGADQPQHF; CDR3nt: TGCGCCAGCAGCCCTCTTCCGGGACAGGGGGCGGATCAGCCCCAGCATTTT
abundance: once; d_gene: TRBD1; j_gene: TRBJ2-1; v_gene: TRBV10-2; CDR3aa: CASSEARTGLRPTHVYNEQFF; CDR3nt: TGCGCCAGCAGTGAGGCCCGGACAGGGCTGAGGCCGACGCACGTCTACAATGAGCAGTTCTTC
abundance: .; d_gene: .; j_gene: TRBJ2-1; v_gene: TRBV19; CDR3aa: CASKLARSSYNEQFF; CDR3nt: TGTGCCAGTAAACTAGCTAGGAGCTCCTACAATGAGCAGTTCTTC
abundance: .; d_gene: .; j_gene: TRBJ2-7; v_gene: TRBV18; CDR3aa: CASSPTGLVGGDYEQYF; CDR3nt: TGTGCCAGCTCACCTACTGGGTTGGTAGGGGGGGACTACGAGCAGTACTTC
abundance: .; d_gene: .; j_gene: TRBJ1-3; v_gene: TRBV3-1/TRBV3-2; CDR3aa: CASSQVSGNTIYF; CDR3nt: TGTGCCAGCAGCCAAGTATCTGGAAACACCATATATTTT
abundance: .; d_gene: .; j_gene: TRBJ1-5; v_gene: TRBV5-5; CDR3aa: CASSLVAGDQPQHF; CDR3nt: TGTGCCAGCAGCTTGGTTGCAGGCGATCAGCCCCAGCATTTT
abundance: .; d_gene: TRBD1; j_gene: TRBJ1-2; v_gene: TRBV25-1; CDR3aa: CASSSPGDRGYLRGYTF; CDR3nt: TGTGCCAGCAGTAGCCCCGGGGACAGGGGTTACCTCCGTGGCTACACCTTC
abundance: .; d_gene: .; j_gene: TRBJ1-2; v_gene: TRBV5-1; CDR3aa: CASSSSKGEYGYTF; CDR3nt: TGCGCCAGCAGTTCGTCCAAGGGGGAATATGGCTACACCTTC
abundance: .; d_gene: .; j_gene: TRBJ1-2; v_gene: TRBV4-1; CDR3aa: CASSSTSPGIANYGYTF; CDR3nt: TGCGCCAGCAGCTCAACCTCTCCGGGGATAGCTAACTATGGCTACACCTTC
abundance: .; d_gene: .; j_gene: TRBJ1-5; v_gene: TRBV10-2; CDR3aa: CASTTGVQPQHF; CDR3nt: TGCGCCAGCACCACTGGAGTCCAGCCCCAGCATTTT
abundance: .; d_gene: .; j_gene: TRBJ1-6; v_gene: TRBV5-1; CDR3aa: CASSRTQGSYNSPLHF; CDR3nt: TGCGCCAGCAGCCGAACACAGGGCTCCTATAATTCACCCCTCCACTTT
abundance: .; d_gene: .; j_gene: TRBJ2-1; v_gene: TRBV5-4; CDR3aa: CASSLGTSYNEQFF; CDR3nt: TGTGCCAGCAGCTTGGGGACATCATACAATGAGCAGTTCTTC
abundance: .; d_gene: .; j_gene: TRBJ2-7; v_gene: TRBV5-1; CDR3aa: CASSFWAGASYEQYF; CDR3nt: TGCGCCAGCAGCTTCTGGGCGGGGGCCTCCTACGAGCAGTACTTC
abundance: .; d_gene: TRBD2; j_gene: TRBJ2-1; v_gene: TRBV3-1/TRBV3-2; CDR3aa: CASSPGLVPNEQFF; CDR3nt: TGTGCCAGCAGCCCAGGACTAGTCCCAAATGAGCAGTTCTTC
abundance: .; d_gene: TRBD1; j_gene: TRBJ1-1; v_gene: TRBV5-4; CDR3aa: CASSSRQGTSNTEAFF; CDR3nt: TGTGCCAGCAGCTCCCGACAGGGTACGTCGAACACTGAAGCTTTCTTT
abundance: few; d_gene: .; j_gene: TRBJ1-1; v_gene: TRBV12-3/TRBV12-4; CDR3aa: CASVPQGGTEAFF; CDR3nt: TGTGCCAGCGTCCCCCAGGGAGGCACTGAAGCTTTCTTT
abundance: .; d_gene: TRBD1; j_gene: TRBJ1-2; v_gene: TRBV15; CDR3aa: CATSTGTGRDNYGYTF; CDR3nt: TGTGCCACCAGCACCGGGACAGGGAGGGACAACTATGGCTACACCTTC
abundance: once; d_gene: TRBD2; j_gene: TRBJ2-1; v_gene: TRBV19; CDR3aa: CASGGWTSGNDEQFF; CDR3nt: TGTGCCAGTGGGGGCTGGACTAGCGGGAATGATGAGCAGTTCTTC
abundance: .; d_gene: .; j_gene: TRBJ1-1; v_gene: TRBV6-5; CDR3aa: CASSRKGLTEAFF; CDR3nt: TGTGCCAGCAGCCGGAAGGGGCTGACTGAAGCTTTCTTT
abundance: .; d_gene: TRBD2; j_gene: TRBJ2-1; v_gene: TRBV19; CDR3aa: CASSILAGANEQFF; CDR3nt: TGTGCCAGTAGTATTTTAGCGGGTGCCAATGAGCAGTTCTTC
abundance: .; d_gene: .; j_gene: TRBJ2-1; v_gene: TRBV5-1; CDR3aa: CASSPQTGLAEQFF; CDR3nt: TGCGCCAGCAGCCCACAGACAGGTTTAGCTGAGCAGTTCTTC
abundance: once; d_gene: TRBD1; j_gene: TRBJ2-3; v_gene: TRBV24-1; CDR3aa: CATSETGTGITDTQYF; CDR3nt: TGTGCCACCAGTGAAACCGGGACAGGGATCACAGATACGCAGTATTTT
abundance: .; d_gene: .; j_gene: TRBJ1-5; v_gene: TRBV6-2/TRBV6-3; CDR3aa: CASSPMGPGGPQHF; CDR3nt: TGTGCCAGCAGTCCCATGGGGCCGGGAGGGCCCCAGCATTTT
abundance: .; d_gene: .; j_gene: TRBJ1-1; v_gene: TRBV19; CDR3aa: CASSSLRSTEAFF; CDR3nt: TGTGCCAGTAGTTCCTTGCGTAGCACTGAAGCTTTCTTT
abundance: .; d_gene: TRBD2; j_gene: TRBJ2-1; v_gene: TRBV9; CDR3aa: CASSTPLGGTSGRDYTDEQFF; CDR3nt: TGTGCCAGCAGCACCCCTTTGGGGGGGACTAGCGGGAGGGATTACACTGATGAGCAGTTCTTC
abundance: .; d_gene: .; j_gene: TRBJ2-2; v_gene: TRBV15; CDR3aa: CATSRDTGTSTGELFF; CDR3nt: TGTGCCACCAGCAGAGATACCGGGACAAGTACCGGGGAGCTGTTTTTT
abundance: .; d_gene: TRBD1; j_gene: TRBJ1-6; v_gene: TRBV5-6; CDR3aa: CASRPGQYNSPLHF; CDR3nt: TGTGCCAGCAGGCCGGGACAGTATAATTCACCCCTCCACTTT
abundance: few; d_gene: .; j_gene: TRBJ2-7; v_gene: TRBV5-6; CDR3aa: CASSFSTSIHEQYF; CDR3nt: TGTGCCAGCAGCTTCTCGACTAGTATCCACGAGCAGTACTTC
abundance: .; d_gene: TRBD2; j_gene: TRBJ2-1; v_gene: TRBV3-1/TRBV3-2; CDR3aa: CASSHPRVAGEQFF; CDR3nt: TGTGCCAGCAGCCACCCCAGGGTAGCGGGAGAGCAGTTCTTC
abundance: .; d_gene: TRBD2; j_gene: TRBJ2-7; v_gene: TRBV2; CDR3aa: CASRRLAGGSSYEQYF; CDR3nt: TGTGCCAGCAGGAGACTAGCGGGAGGATCCTCCTACGAGCAGTACTTC
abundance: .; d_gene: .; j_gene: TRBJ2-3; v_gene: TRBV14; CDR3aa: CASTPLGVVTDTQYF; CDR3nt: TGTGCCAGCACCCCGCTAGGGGTAGTCACAGATACGCAGTATTTT
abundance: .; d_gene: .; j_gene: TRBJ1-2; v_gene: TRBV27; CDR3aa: CASSLFGRDAYGYTF; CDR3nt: TGTGCCAGCAGTTTGTTCGGCAGGGATGCCTATGGCTACACCTTC
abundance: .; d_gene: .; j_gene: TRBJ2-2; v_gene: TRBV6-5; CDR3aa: CASSPLLGATGELFF; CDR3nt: TGTGCCAGCAGCCCCCTGCTGGGGGCCACCGGGGAGCTGTTTTTT
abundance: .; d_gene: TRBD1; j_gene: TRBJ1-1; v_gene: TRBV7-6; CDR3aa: CASSAGTVMNTEAFF; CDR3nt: TGTGCCAGCAGCGCTGGGACAGTAATGAACACTGAAGCTTTCTTT
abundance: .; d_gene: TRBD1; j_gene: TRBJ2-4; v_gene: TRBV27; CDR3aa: CASSFRPGGRDIQYF; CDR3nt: TGTGCCAGCAGTTTTAGGCCAGGGGGCCGGGACATTCAGTACTTC
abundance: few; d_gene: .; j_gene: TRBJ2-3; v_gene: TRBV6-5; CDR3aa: CASSRTEAQYF; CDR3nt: TGTGCCAGCAGCCGAACCGAGGCGCAGTATTTT
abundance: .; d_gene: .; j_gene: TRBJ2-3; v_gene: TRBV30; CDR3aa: CAWRSGDTQYF; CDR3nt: TGTGCCTGGAGAAGCGGAGATACGCAGTATTTT
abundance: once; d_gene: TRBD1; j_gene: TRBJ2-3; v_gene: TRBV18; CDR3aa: CASSCRDRVTDTQYF; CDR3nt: TGTGCCAGCTCATGTCGGGACAGGGTCACAGATACGCAGTATTTT
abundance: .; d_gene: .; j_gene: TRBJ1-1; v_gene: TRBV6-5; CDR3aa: CASNKGVHTEAFF; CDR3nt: TGTGCCAGCAACAAAGGGGTGCACACTGAAGCTTTCTTT
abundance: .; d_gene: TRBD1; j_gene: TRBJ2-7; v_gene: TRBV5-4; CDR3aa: CASSPGQTILGQYF; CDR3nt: TGTGCCAGCAGTCCGGGACAGACAATCCTCGGGCAGTACTTC
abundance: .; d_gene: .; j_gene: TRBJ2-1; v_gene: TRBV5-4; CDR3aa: CASSPGTNNEQFF; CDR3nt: TGTGCCAGCAGCCCTGGCACTAACAATGAGCAGTTCTTC
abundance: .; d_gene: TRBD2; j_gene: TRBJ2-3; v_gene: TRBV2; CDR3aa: CASSGWGRASDTQYF; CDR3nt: TGTGCCAGCAGTGGGTGGGGGAGGGCCTCAGATACGCAGTATTTT
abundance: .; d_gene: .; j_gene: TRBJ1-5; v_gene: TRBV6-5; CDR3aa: CASSLTGSQPQHF; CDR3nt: TGTGCCAGCAGCTTAACGGGTTCTCAGCCCCAGCATTTT
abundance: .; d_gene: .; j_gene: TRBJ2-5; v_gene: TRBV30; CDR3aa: CAWSARQGSRKTQYF; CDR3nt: TGTGCCTGGAGTGCACGGCAGGGAAGTCGCAAGACCCAGTACTTC
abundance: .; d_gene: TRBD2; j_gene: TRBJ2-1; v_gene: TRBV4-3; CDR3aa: CASSQGSGRLNEQFF; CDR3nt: TGCGCCAGCAGCCAAGGCAGCGGGAGATTGAATGAGCAGTTCTTC
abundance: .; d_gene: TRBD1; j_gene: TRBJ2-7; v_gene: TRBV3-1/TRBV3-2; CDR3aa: CASSQDGQGAYEQYF; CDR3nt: TGTGCCAGCAGCCAAGATGGGCAGGGGGCCTACGAGCAGTACTTC
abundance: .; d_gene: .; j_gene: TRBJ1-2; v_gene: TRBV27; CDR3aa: CASSFQGVGYGYTF; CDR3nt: TGTGCCAGCAGTTTTCAGGGCGTCGGCTATGGCTACACCTTC
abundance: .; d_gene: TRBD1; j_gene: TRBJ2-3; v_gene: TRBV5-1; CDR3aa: CASSLGQGPDTQYF; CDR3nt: TGCGCCAGCAGCTTGGGACAGGGCCCAGATACGCAGTATTTT
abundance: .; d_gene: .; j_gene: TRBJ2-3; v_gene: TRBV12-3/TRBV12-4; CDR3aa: CASRDSLTDTQYF; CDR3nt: TGTGCCAGCAGGGACAGTCTCACAGATACGCAGTATTTT